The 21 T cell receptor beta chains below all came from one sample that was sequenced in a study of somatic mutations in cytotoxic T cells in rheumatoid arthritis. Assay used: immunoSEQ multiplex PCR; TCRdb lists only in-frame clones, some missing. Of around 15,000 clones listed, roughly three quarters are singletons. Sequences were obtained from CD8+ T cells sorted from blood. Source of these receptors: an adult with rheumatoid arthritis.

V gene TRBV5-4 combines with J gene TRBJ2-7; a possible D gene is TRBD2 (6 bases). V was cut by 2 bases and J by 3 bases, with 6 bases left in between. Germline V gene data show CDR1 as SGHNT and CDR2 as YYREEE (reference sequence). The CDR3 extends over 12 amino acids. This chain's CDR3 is CASSFSGYEQYF. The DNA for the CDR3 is TGTGCCAGCAGCTTTAGCGGCTACGAGCAGTACTTC.

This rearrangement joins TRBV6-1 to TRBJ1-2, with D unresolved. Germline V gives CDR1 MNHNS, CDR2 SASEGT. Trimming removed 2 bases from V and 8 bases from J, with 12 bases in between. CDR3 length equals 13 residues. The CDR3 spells CASSERRVEGYTF. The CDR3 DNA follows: TGTGCCAGCAGTGAACGGAGGGTGGAGGGCTACACCTTC.

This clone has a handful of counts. CDR3 coding DNA: TGTGCCAGCAGCTTGATTGGGAACACTGAAGCTTTCTTT. As protein: CASSLIGNTEAFF. The chain links TRBV5-6 to TRBJ1-1; D uncertain. The germline V and J ends were trimmed by 1 base and 1 base, with 5 bases remaining between them. This CDR3 spans 13 amino acids. CDR1 is SGHDT and CDR2 is YYEEEE in the germline V gene.

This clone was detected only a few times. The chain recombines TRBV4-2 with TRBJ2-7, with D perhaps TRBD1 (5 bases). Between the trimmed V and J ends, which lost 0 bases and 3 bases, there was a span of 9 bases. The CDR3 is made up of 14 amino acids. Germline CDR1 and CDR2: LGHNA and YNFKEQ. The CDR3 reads CASSQERGYYEQYF. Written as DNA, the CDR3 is TGTGCCAGCAGCCAAGAAAGGGGTTACTACGAGCAGTACTTC.

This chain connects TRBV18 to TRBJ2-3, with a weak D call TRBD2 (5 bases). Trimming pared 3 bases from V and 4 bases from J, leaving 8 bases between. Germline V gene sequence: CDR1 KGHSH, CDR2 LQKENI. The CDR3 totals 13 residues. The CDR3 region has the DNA TGTGCCAGCTCACCTATCGGGGCAGATACGCAGTATTTT. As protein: CASSPIGADTQYF.

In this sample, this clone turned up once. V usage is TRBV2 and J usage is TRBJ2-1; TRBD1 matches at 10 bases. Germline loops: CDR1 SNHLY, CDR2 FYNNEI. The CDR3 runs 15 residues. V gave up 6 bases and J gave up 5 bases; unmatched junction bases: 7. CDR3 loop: CASRRGQGRNNEQFF. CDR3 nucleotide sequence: TGTGCCAGCAGACGGGGACAGGGGAGGAACAATGAGCAGTTCTTC.

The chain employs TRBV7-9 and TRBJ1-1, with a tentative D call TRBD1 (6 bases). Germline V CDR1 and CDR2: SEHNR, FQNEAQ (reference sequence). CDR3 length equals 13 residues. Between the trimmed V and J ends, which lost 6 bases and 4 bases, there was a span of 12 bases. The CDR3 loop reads CASSSQGSTEAFF. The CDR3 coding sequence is TGTGCCAGCAGTTCACAGGGCTCCACTGAAGCTTTCTTT.

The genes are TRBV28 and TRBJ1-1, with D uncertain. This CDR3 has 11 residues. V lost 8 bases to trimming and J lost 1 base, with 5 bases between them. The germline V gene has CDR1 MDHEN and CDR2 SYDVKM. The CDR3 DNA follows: TGTGCCAGCGCTTGGAACACTGAAGCTTTCTTT. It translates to CASAWNTEAFF.

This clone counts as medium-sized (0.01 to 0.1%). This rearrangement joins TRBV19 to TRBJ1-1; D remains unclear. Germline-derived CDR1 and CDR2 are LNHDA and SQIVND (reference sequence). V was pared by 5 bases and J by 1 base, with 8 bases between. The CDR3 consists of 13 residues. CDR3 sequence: CASSLGGNTEAFF. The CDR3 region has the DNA TGTGCCAGTAGTCTGGGCGGGAACACTGAAGCTTTCTTT.

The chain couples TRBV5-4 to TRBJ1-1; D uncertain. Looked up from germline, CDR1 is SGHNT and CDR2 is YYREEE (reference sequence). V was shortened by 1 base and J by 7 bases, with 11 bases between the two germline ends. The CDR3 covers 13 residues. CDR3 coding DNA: TGTGCCAGCAGCTTGATATACGGCATTGAAGCTTTCTTT. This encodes CASSLIYGIEAFF.

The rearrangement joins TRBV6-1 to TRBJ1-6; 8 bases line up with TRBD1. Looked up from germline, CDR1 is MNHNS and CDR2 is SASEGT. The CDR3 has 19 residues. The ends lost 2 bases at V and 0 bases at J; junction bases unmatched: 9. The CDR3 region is CASSELVTGGSSYNSPLHF. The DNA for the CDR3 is TGTGCCAGCAGTGAATTAGTTACAGGGGGGAGCTCCTATAATTCACCCCTCCACTTT.

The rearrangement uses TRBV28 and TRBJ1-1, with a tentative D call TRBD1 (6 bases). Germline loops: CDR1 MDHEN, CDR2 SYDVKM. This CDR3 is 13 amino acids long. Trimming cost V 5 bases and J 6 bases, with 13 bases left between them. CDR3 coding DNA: TGTGCCAGCAGTGTTACAGGGTTCCCTGAAGCTTTCTTT. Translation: CASSVTGFPEAFF.

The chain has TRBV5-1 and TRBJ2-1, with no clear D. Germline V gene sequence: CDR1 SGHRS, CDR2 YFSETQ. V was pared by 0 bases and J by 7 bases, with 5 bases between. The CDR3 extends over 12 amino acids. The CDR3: CASSLVPNEQFF. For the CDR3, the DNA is TGCGCCAGCAGCTTGGTCCCTAATGAGCAGTTCTTC.

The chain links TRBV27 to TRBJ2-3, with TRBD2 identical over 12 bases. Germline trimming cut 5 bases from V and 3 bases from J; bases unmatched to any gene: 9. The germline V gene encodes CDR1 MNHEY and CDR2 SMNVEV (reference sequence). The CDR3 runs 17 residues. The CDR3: CASSRPSGGARTDTQYF. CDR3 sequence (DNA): TGTGCCAGCAGTAGGCCTAGCGGGGGGGCCAGGACAGATACGCAGTATTTT.

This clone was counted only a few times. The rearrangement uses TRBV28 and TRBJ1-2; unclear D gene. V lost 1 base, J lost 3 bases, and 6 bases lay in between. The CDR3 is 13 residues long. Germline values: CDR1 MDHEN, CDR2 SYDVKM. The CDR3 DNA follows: TGTGCCAGCAGTTTATCTGTCGACTATGGCTACACCTTC. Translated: CASSLSVDYGYTF.

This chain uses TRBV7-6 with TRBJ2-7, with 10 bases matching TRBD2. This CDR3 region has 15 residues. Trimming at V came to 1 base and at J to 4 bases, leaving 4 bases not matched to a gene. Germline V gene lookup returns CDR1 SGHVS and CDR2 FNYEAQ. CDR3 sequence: CASSLGASGSYEQYF. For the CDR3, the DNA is TGTGCCAGCAGCTTAGGGGCTAGCGGGAGTTACGAGCAGTACTTC.

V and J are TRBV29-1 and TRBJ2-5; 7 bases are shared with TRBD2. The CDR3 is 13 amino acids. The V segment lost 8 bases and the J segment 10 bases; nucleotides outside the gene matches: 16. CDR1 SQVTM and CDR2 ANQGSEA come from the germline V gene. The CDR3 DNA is TGCAGCCTTCTGGGTCATTCCCGGGGGGACCAGTACTTC. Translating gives CSLLGHSRGDQYF.

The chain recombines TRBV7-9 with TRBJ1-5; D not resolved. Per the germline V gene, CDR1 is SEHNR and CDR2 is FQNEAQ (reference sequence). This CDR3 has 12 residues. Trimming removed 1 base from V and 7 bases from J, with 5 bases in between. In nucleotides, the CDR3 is TGTGCCAGCAGCTTAGGTTGGCAGCCCCAGCATTTT. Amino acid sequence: CASSLGWQPQHF.

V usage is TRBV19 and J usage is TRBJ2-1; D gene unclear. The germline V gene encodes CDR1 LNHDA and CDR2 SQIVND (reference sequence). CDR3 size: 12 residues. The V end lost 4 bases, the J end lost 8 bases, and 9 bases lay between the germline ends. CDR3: CASSTLYDEQFF. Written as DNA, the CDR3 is TGTGCCAGTAGTACCCTGTACGATGAGCAGTTCTTC. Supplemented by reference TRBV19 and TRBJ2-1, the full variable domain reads DGGITQSPKYLFRKEGQNVTLSCEQNLNHDAMYWYRQDPGQGLRLIYYSQIVNDFQKGDIAEGYSVSREKKESFPLTVTSAQKNPTAFYLCASSTLYDEQFFGPGTRLTVL.

The CDR3: CASSEAGFETQYF. Here the CDR3 DNA reads TGCGCCAGCAGCGAGGCGGGGTTCGAGACCCAGTACTTC. V usage is TRBV5-1 and J usage is TRBJ2-5; the D gene is possibly TRBD2 (6 bases). The CDR3 sequence is 13 residues long. Germline CDR1 SGHRS, CDR2 YFSETQ. V shed 4 bases and J shed 5 bases, with 12 bases lying between them.

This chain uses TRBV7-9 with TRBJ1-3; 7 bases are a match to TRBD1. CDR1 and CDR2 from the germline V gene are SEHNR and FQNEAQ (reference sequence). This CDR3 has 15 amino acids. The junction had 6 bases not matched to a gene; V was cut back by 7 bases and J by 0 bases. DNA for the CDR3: TGTGCCAGCACCTGGACAGGCTTCTCTGGAAACACCATATATTTT. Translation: CASTWTGFSGNTIYF.